The rows below give T cell receptor beta chains drawn from one sample of a study of cytomegalovirus exposure and HLA in healthy donors. Clones were read by immunoSEQ multiplex PCR, and TCRdb kept only the in-frame ones, dropping some. The sample includes 80,000 to 100,000 clones, about 79% seen only once; the top ten take 2.5% to 3.5%. Sequences were obtained from PBMCs. The receptors were sampled from a male donor in good health and CMV-seropositive. Both conserved end residues are part of each CDR3. A D gene is named only where the DNA matches it firmly.

>TRBV4-1|NA|17|TRBJ2-6
CASSQVDTPSGANVLTF
>TRBV5-1|TRBD1|15|TRBJ1-4
CASSILGTGSEKLFF
>TRBV5-1|NA|12|TRBJ1-2
CASRQGPDRYTF
>TRBV18|NA|13|TRBJ1-1
CASSPGVNTEAFF
>TRBV7-2|NA|15|TRBJ1-2
CASSLDLERVYGYTF
>TRBV30|TRBD1|15|TRBJ1-5
CAWSVLGQANQPQHF
>TRBV6-5|NA|13|TRBJ1-1
CASSYRSNTEAFF
>TRBV7-6|TRBD1|15|TRBJ1-4
CASSLGGQLNEKLFF
>TRBV25-1|TRBD1|15|TRBJ1-2
CASSEAPWDRDGYTF
>TRBV5-1|NA|13|TRBJ1-2
CASSPAGRLGYTF
>TRBV5-1|TRBD1|17|TRBJ2-2
CASRSGKTGGEAGELFF
>TRBV5-6|TRBD1|15|TRBJ1-1
CASSLFRDRAPEAFF
>TRBV20-1|TRBD1|11|TRBJ1-1
CTSSGTGVAFF
>TRBV7-2|NA|15|TRBJ1-5
CASTYREGSNQPQHF
>TRBV4-3|NA|16|TRBJ2-2
CASSQRPSPNTGELFF
>TRBV5-5|NA|12|TRBJ2-7
CASSLVTYEQYF
>TRBV11-3|TRBD1|14|TRBJ1-2
CASSPGTGGYGYTF
>TRBV19|NA|14|TRBJ1-2
CASSIDTFTYGYTF
>TRBV28|TRBD1|13|TRBJ2-7
CAGKRTGGYEQYF
>TRBV5-5|TRBD1|17|TRBJ1-5
CASSPSGGQGGSQPQHF
>TRBV29-1|TRBD1|15|TRBJ1-1
CSVEDRPGQGDVAFF
>TRBV9|TRBD2|15|TRBJ2-3
CASSPRGGGTDTQYF
>TRBV29-1|NA|12|TRBJ2-7
CSVVAGAGEQYF
>TRBV9|NA|13|TRBJ1-4
CASSVSTDEKLFF
>TRBV10-3|NA|15|TRBJ2-2
CAISGSGLNTGELFF
>TRBV6-6|TRBD2|16|TRBJ2-7
CASSYRLAGGSYEQYF
>TRBV9|NA|12|TRBJ1-1
CASSSWNTEAFF
>TRBV7-2|NA|15|TRBJ1-1
CASSLAAGLGGESFF
>TRBV13|TRBD1|16|TRBJ2-7
CASSLAGTGGAGEQYF
>TRBV7-2|TRBD2|16|TRBJ2-7
CASSPSLQRGPYEQYF
>TRBV4-3|TRBD2|16|TRBJ2-2
CASSQLAGVAVGELFF
>TRBV14|NA|13|TRBJ1-1
CASSRYFPTEAFF
>TRBV4-1|NA|13|TRBJ2-2
CASSPRRGGELFF